Here is one TCR beta chain with its context. Antigen specificity is unknown. The germline CDR1 and CDR2 sequences are SGHRS and YFSETQ. Trimming took 2 bases from V and 5 from J; bases not matched to a gene: 11. CDR3 length equals 17 residues. This sample was included in a study of cytomegalovirus exposure and HLA in healthy donors. With 60 Vbeta and 13 Jbeta primers, the PCR was carried out. Generated by immunoSEQ multiplex PCR, the TCRdb table keeps only in-frame clones and is missing some. Found here are roughly 200,000 clones, 82% of them singletons; the top ten hold 2.7%. Study-level findings and limits: It emerged from a later analysis that several of the most significant clusters appeared to be linked to common viral pathogens.

It was healthy bone marrow donors who served as donors. The chain carries TRBV5-1 and TRBJ2-1, with 9 bases lining up with TRBD2. Specimen: PBMCs. The clonotype was recovered from a middle-aged woman in good health and CMV-seronegative. CDR3 sequence (DNA): TGCGCCAGCAGCTTTGGTCGTAGTAGCGGGAGCAACAATGAGCAGTTCTTC. This sequence encodes CASSFGRSSGSNNEQFF.